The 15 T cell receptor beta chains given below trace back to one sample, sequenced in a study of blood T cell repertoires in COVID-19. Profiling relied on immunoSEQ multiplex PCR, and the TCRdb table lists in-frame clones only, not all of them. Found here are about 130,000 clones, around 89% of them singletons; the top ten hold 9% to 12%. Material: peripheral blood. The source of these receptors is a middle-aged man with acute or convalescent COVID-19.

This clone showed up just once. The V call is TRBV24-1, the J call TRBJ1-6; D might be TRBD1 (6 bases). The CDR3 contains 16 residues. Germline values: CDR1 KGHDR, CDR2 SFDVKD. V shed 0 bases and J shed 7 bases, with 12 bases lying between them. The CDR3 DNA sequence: TGTGCCACCAGTGATTTGCGCAGGGGAGGGAATTCACCCCTCCACTTT. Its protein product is CATSDLRRGGNSPLHF.

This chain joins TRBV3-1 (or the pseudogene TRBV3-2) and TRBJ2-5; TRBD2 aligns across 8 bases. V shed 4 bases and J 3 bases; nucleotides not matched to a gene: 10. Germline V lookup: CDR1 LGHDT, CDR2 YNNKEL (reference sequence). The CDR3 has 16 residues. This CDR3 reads CASSPLRGSGKETQYF. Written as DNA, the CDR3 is TGTGCCAGCAGCCCCCTCCGTGGTAGCGGGAAAGAGACCCAGTACTTC.

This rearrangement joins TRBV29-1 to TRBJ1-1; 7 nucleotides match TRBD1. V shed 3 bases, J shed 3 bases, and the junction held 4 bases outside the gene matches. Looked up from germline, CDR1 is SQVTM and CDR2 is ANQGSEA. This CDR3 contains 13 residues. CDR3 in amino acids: CSVDKGAYTEAFF. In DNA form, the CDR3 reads TGCAGCGTTGATAAGGGGGCCTACACTGAAGCTTTCTTT.

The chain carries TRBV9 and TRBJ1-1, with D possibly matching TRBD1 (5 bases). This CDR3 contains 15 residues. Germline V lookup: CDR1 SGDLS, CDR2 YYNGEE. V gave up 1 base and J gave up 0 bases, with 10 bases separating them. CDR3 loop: CASSVPAGLNTEAFF. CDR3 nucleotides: TGTGCCAGCAGCGTACCCGCAGGGCTGAACACTGAAGCTTTCTTT.

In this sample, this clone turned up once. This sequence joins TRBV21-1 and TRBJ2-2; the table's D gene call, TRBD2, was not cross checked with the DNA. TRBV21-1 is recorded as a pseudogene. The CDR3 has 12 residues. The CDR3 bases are TGTGCCAGCAGTCTTTCCTACGGGGAGCTGTTTTTT. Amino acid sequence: CASSLSYGELFF.

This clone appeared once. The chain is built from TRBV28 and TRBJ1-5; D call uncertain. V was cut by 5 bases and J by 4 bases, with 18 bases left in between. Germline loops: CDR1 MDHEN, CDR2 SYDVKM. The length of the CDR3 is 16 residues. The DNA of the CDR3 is TGTGCCAGCAGTCCCCTACGACGAGGTGTTAATCAGCCCCAGCATTTT. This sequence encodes CASSPLRRGVNQPQHF. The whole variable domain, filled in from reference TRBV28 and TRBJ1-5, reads DVKVTQSSRYLVKRTGEKVFLECVQDMDHENMFWYRQDPGLGLRLIYFSYDVKMKEKGDIPEGYSVSREKKERFSLILESASTNQTSMYLCASSPLRRGVNQPQHFGDGTRLSIL.

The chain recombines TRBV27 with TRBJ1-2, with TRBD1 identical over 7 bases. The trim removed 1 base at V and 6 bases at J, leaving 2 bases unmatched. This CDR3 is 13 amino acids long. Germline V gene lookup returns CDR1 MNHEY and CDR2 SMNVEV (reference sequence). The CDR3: CASSLYQGDGYTF. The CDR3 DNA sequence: TGTGCCAGCAGTTTATATCAGGGGGATGGCTACACCTTC.

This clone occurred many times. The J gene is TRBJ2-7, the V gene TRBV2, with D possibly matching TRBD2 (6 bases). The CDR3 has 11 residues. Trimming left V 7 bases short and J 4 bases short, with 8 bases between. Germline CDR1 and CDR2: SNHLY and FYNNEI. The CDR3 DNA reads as TGTGCCAGCACAGGGAGGTACGAGCAGTACTTC. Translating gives CASTGRYEQYF. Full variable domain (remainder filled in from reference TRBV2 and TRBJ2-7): EPEVTQTPSHQVTQMGQEVILRCVPISNHLYFYWYRQILGQKVEFLVSFYNNEISEKSEIFDDQFSVERPDGSNFTLKIRSTKLEDSAMYFCASTGRYEQYFGPGTRLTVT.

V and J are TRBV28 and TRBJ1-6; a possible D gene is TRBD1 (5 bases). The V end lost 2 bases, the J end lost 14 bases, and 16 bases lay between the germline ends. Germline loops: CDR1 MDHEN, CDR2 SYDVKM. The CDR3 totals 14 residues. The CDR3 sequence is CASSLGVWPGALHF. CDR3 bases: TGTGCCAGCAGTTTAGGGGTCTGGCCGGGGGCCCTCCACTTT.

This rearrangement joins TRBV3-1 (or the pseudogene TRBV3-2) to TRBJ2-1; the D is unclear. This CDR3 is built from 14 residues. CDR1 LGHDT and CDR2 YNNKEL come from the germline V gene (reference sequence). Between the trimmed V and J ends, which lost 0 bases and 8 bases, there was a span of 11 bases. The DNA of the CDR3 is TGTGCCAGCAGCCAAGAGGGCTTTAACGATGAGCAGTTCTTC. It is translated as CASSQEGFNDEQFF.

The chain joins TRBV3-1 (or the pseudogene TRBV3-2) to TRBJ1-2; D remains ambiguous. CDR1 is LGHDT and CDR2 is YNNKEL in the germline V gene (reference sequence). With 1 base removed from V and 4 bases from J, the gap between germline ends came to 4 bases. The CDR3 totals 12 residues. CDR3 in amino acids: CASSQVLYGYTF. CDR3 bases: TGTGCCAGCAGCCAAGTTCTCTATGGCTACACCTTC.

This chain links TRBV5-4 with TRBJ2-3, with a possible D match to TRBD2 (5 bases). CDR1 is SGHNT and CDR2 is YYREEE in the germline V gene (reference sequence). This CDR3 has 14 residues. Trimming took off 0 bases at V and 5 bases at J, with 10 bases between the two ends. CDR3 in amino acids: CASSLAGVLDTQYF. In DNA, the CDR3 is TGTGCCAGCAGCTTGGCCGGGGTACTAGATACGCAGTATTTT.

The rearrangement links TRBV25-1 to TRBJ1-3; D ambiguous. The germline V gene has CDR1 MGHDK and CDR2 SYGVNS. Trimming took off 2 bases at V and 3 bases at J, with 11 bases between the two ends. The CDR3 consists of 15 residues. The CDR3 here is CASSEGESGGNTIYF. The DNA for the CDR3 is TGTGCCAGCAGTGAAGGGGAGTCGGGTGGAAACACCATATATTTT.

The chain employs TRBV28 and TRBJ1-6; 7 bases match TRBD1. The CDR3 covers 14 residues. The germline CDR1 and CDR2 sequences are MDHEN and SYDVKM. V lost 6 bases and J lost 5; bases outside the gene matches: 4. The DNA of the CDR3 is TGTGCCAGCAGGGCAACAGGGGATAATTCACCCCTCCACTTT. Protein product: CASRATGDNSPLHF.

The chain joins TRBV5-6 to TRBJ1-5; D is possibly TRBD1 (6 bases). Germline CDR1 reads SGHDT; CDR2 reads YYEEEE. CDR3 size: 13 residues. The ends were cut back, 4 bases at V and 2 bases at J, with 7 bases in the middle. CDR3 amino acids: CASSPGGNQPQHF. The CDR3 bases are TGTGCCAGCAGCCCAGGGGGCAATCAGCCCCAGCATTTT.